These 10 T cell receptor beta chains originate from one sample sequenced in a study of shared clonotypes between healthy human individuals. The table came from immunoSEQ multiplex PCR; TCRdb's copy has only in-frame clones and leaves some out. The sample has 2 million or so clones, roughly 96% seen once. The sequenced material came from naive CD4+ T cells sorted from blood. Noted subset: CD45RA+ positively selected. These receptors all stem from a man between 18 and 35 years old in good health.

This clone was seen once. V is TRBV1 and J is TRBJ1-5; TRBD1 is the table's D call and was not checked against the DNA. TRBV1 is a listed pseudogene. CDR3 size: 14 residues. The CDR3 spells CTSSRRQSNQPQHF. In DNA form, the CDR3 reads TGCACCAGCAGCCGCCGACAGAGCAATCAGCCCCAGCATTTT.

The chain carries TRBV30 and TRBJ1-2, with 7 bases lining up with TRBD1. V gave up 2 bases and J gave up 6 bases; unmatched junction bases: 6. The CDR3 contains 13 residues. Per germline, CDR1 GTSNPN and CDR2 SVGIG (reference sequence). The CDR3, as DNA: TGTGCCTGGAGTATATGGCAGGGGGATGGCTACACCTTC. Amino acid sequence: CAWSIWQGDGYTF.

The gene calls are TRBV2 and TRBJ1-5; tentative D call: TRBD1 (5 bases). V was clipped by 4 bases and J by 4 bases, with 8 bases between them. The CDR3 runs to 13 residues. The germline V gene encodes CDR1 SNHLY and CDR2 FYNNEI. The CDR3 DNA reads as TGTGCCAGCAGTGCACAGGAGAATCAGCCCCAGCATTTT. Encoded protein: CASSAQENQPQHF.

The chain carries TRBV6-1 and TRBJ2-3; the D is unclear. V lost 8 bases and J 2 bases, leaving 17 bases between the germline ends. The CDR3 spans 15 residues. Germline V gene data show CDR1 as MNHNS and CDR2 as SASEGT. The DNA for the CDR3 is TGTGCCAGCGTCTCCCTCTCCCGCACCACAGATACGCAGTATTTT. Its protein is CASVSLSRTTDTQYF.

Here the CDR3 DNA reads TGTGCCAGCAAAAGCGGGGCCTTTCCCTACGAGCAGTACTTC. This encodes CASKSGAFPYEQYF. The chain links TRBV2 to TRBJ2-7; 7 bases line up with TRBD2. Trimming at V came to 7 bases and at J to 2 bases, leaving 8 bases not matched to a gene. CDR1 is SNHLY and CDR2 is FYNNEI in the germline V gene. The CDR3 consists of 14 residues.

The CDR3 bases are TGTGCCAGCAGTTGGCTAGGACAGAGTAATTCACCCCTCCACTTT. This encodes CASSWLGQSNSPLHF. This sequence joins TRBV6-5 and TRBJ1-6; maybe TRBD1 (6 bases). This CDR3 region has 15 residues. Germline V lookup: CDR1 MNHEY, CDR2 SVGAGI. V gave up 4 bases and J gave up 6 bases, with 13 bases separating them.

The V gene is TRBV6-5, the J gene TRBJ2-7; D may correspond to TRBD1 or TRBD2 (5 bases each). The CDR3 runs to 12 residues. Germline V lookup: CDR1 MNHEY, CDR2 SVGAGI. Trimming took 2 bases from V and 8 from J, leaving 10 bases between them. CDR3 residues: CASSYRDGQQYF. The CDR3 nucleotides read TGTGCCAGCAGTTACCGGGACGGCCAGCAGTACTTC.

In regard to this clone: The sample holds other DNA sequences that translate to the same CDR3. The CDR3 DNA sequence: TGTGCCAGCAGCCCAGCAGGGAGCAATCAGCCCCAGCATTTT. Translation: CASSPAGSNQPQHF. The chain joins TRBV7-2 to TRBJ1-5, with D possibly being TRBD1 (5 bases). Germline V gene sequence: CDR1 SGHTA, CDR2 FQGNSA. V was cut by 5 bases and J by 1 base, with 9 bases left in between. The CDR3 is 14 amino acids.

V gene TRBV5-1 combines with J gene TRBJ2-2; 7 bases are a match to TRBD1. Germline CDR1 SGHRS, CDR2 YFSETQ. V gave up 4 bases and J gave up 1 base; unmatched junction bases: 7. This CDR3 has 16 amino acids. CDR3 nucleotide sequence: TGCGCCAGCAGCCGTACAGGGGCCGGGAACACCGGGGAGCTGTTTTTT. Residues: CASSRTGAGNTGELFF.

Details on this clone: The sample carries other DNA sequences with the same CDR3. This rearrangement joins TRBV6-6 to TRBJ1-2; D is undetermined. CDR1 MNHNY and CDR2 SVGAGI come from the germline V gene (reference sequence). V shed 2 bases and J shed 2 bases, with 6 bases lying between them. The CDR3 spans 13 residues. The CDR3, as DNA: TGTGCCAGCAGTTACGACGGAAACTATGGCTACACCTTC. It yields the protein CASSYDGNYGYTF.